What follows describes a single T cell receptor (beta chain). The specificity of this receptor is unknown. It has no much larger one-base neighbor in the sample; base qualities were not kept. Approximately eleven control placentae without villitis were matched to the villitis of unknown etiology cases on the basis of gestational age at delivery. Placentae were collected after delivery and underwent gross and histological evaluation before archival tissue selection. Five 10-micron scrolls were cut from each FFPE block, and DNA was then isolated using the AllPrep DNA/RNA FFPE Tissue kit. DNA concentration and purity were evaluated by NanoDrop, whereas RNA quality was assessed on a Bioanalyzer. This record belongs to a study of T cells in placental villitis. Describing the broader study: Two control placentae came from preterm deliveries but showed no significant pathology on examination. Placental TCR-beta repertoires were compared across villitis of unknown etiology, gestational-age-matched unaffected controls, and infectious villitis in order to test an allograft-versus-infection hypothesis.

From V the trimming removes 4 bases and from J it removes 5 bases, while the gene matches leave 8 bases of the junction unaccounted for. Inclusive of the bounding cysteine and phenylalanine, the CDR3 is 14 residues long. Solely the CDR3 DNA is kept, with 42 bases framed from the first base. Taken from the germline V gene, the CDR1 and CDR2 loops are SGHRS and YFSETQ. Findings and caveats that apply to the study as a whole: CMV-specific clone frequencies were lower in villitis of unknown etiology than in infectious CMV cases (approximately 0.001 vs 0.011), and villitis of unknown etiology did not differ from controls on this measure. With bulk tissue sequencing, helper, regulatory or cytotoxic T cells could not be distinguished, nor could maternal versus fetal T cells, and gamma-delta receptors were excluded. Because the paraffin blocks included small amounts of decidua, some of the captured T cells, particularly in controls, may have been decidual rather than villous infiltrates. Higher clonality was observed in villitis of unknown etiology placentae than in controls (median roughly 0.054 versus 0.0055, p=0.0025), a finding indicative of clonal expansion.

TCR-beta CDR3 regions were amplified from genomic DNA with the immunoSEQ v4 bias-controlled multiplex PCR assay, run blinded to group allocation. To estimate nucleated cell and T cell quantities per sample, reference gene primers were included together with the TCR-beta primers. Sequencing of the libraries was performed on an Illumina MiSeq with a 100-cycle paired-end protocol. From the authors' description of their analysis: The immunoSEQ Analyzer software was used to calculate diversity and richness, with richness measured by iChao1 and clonality based on Pielou evenness and Shannon diversity (range 0-1, where higher values mean less diversity). CDR3 amino acid sequences together with V/J genes were queried against VDJdb for CMV, EBV and influenza A specificities, with confidence 3 and substitution 2 applied. The Morisita-Horn index was used to assess how much TCR-beta amino acid clonotypes overlapped between the villitis of unknown etiology, infectious villitis and control repertoires. Entries here come from immuneACCESS through TCRdb and include only in-frame sequences with V and J called. Some clones fail to appear in such tables; in the studies checked, an unresolved V gene covers under half of the shortfall, and the cause of the remainder is unknown. V and J calls and clone size come straight from that table; D and trimming were deduced from the DNA. For this sample there are under 500 clones; 98% appear just once. The ten largest clones represent about 3.1% of the sample.

The rearranged segments are TRBV5-1 and TRBJ2-7, and TRBD1 matches 8 of the central bases. Sequenced input: placental tissue containing maternal and fetal cells. The TCR originated in a human donor in good health; the placental T cells may come from both mother and fetus. The CDR3 protein: CASSADRVSHEQYF. The DNA sequence is as follows: TGCGCCAGCAGCGCGGACAGGGTGTCCCACGAGCAGTACTTC.